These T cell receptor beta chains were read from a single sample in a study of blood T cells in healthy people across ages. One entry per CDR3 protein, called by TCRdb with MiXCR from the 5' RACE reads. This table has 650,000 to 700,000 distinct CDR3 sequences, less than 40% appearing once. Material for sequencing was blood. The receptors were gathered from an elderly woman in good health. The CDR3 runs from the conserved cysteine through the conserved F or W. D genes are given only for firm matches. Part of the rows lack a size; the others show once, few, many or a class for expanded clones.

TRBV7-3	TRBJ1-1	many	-	TGTGCCAGCAGCTTATTTCTGGGGACCCCAGATAATGAAGCTTTCTTT	CASSLFLGTPDNEAFF
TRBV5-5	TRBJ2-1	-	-	TGTGCCAGCAGCCACCCAGGGTCCTACAATGAGCAGTTCTTC	CASSHPGSYNEQFF
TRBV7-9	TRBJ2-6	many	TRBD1	TGTGCCAGCAGCGAGTGGACAGGGAACTCTGGGGCCAACGTCCTGACTTTC	CASSEWTGNSGANVLTF
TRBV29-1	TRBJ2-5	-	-	TGCAGCGTGGAAGAACAGGGACTGAGGGAGACCCAGTACTTC	CSVEEQGLRETQYF
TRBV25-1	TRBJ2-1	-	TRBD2	TGTGCCAGCAGCCTTAACGAAGCGGGGAGCTCCTACAATGAGCAGTTCTTC	CASSLNEAGSSYNEQFF
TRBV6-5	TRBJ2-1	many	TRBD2	TGTGCCAGCAGTTACCCAACCGGGACTAGCGGGGGGGCCCATGAGCAGTTCTTC	CASSYPTGTSGGAHEQFF
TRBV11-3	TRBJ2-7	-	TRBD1	TGTGCCAGCAGCTTAGCCGGGACAGGGATATACAATGAGCAGTACTTC	CASSLAGTGIYNEQYF
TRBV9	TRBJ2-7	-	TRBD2	TGTGCCAGCAGCGCCCTAGCGGGGGGGATGTACAATGAGCAGTACTTC	CASSALAGGMYNEQYF
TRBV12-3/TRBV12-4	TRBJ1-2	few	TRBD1	TGTGCCAGCAGCCAAACAGGGGGCGGCTATGGCTACACCTTC	CASSQTGGGYGYTF
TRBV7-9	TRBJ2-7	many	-	TGTGCCAGCAGCCAAACACAGGGTTACTACGAGCAGTACTTC	CASSQTQGYYEQYF
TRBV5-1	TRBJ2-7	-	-	TGCGCCAGCAGCTTGGGTCAGTACGAGCAGTACTTC	CASSLGQYEQYF
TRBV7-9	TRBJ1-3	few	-	TGTGCCAGCAGCTTAGAGGGGGGACTCTCTGGAAACACCATATATTTT	CASSLEGGLSGNTIYF
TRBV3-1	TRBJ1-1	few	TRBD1	TGTGCCAGCAGCCCTGAACAGGGGGGGGCTGAAGCTTTCTTT	CASSPEQGGAEAFF
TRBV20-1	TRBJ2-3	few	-	TGCAGTGCTAGAGGGCCCGGTAAGAGGACAGCGAGCACAGATACGCAGTATTTT	CSARGPGKRTASTDTQYF
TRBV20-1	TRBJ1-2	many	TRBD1	TGCAGTGCTAGCGGGGGAGACAGGGAAGGAGGCTACACCTTC	CSASGGDREGGYTF
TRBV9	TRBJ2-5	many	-	TGTGCCAGCAGCGTAAACCAAGCTGTCCGGGAGACCCAGTACTTC	CASSVNQAVRETQYF
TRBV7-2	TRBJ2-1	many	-	TGTGCCAGCAGCTTAAGAGGGTCAAATGAGCAGTTCTTC	CASSLRGSNEQFF
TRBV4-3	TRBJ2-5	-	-	TGCGCCAGCAGCCAAGATAATCCGGCAGCCCAAGAGACCCAGTACTTC	CASSQDNPAAQETQYF
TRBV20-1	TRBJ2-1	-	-	TGCAGTGCTAGTAAGCCGGGAGTGGCCTACAATGAGCAGTTCTTC	CSASKPGVAYNEQFF
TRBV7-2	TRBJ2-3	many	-	TGTGCCAGCAGCTTAGTTGTGGGGGGTAGCACAGATACGCAGTATTTT	CASSLVVGGSTDTQYF
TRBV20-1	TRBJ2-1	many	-	TGCAGTGCTTACCGGGACTCTAACAATGAGCAGTTCTTC	CSAYRDSNNEQFF
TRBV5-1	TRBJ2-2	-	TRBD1	TGCGCCAGCAGCCTCCTTCCGGGACAGAGAATTACCGCGAACACCGGGGAGCTGTTTTTT	CASSLLPGQRITANTGELFF
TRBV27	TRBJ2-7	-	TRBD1	TGTGCCAGCAGTTCACGACAGGGGTCCCCCTACGAGCAGTACTTC	CASSSRQGSPYEQYF
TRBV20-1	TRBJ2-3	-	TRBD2	TGCAGTGCTACCAAAACCGGGACTAGCGGCACAGATACGCAGTATTTT	CSATKTGTSGTDTQYF
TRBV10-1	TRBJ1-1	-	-	TGCGCCAGCAGTGCCGGACAGTCCCAAGCTTTCTTT	CASSAGQSQAFF